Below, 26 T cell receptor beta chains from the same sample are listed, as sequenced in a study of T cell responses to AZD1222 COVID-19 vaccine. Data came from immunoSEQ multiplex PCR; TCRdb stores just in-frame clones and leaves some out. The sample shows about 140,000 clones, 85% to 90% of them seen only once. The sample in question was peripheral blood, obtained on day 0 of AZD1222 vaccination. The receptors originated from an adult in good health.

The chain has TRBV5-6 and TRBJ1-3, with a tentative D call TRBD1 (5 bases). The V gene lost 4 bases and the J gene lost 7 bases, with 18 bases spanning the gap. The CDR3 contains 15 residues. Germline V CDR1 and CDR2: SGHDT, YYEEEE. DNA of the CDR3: TGTGCCAGCAGCCTAGGAACGGTCGCAGGGAACACCATATATTTT. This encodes CASSLGTVAGNTIYF.

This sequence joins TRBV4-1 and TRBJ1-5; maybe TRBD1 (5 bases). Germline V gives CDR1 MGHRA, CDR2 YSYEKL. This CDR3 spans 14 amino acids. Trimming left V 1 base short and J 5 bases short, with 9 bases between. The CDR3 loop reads CASSQGEGHQPQHF. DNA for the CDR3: TGCGCCAGCAGCCAAGGGGAGGGGCATCAGCCCCAGCATTTT.

The CDR3: CASSLAGGGQPQHF. CDR3 coding DNA: TGTGCCAGCAGCTTGGCAGGGGGCGGCCAGCCCCAGCATTTT. The chain has TRBV27 and TRBJ1-5; 8 nucleotides line up with TRBD1. CDR1 is MNHEY and CDR2 is SMNVEV in the germline V gene (reference sequence). The CDR3 length is 14 residues. V gave up 6 bases and J gave up 7 bases; unmatched junction bases: 8.

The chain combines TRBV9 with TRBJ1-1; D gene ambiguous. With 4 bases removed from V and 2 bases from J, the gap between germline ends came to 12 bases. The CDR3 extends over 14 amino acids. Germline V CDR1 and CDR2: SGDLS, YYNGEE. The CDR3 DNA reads TGTGCCAGCAGCCCAGGTAGGAGAAACACTGAAGCTTTCTTT. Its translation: CASSPGRRNTEAFF.

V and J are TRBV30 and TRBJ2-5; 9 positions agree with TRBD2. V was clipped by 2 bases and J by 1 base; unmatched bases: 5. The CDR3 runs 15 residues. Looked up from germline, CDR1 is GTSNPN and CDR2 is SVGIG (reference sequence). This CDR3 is CAWSRIAGVQETQYF. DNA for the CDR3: TGTGCCTGGAGTCGGATAGCGGGGGTCCAAGAGACCCAGTACTTC.

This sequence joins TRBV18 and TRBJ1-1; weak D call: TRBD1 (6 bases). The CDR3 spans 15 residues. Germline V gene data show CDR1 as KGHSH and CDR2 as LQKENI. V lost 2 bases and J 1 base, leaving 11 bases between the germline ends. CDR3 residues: CASSPRGVGNTEAFF. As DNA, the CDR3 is TGTGCCAGCTCACCAAGGGGGGTAGGGAACACTGAAGCTTTCTTT. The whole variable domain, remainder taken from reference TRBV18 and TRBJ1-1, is NAGVMQNPRHLVRRRGQEARLRCSPMKGHSHVYWYRQLPEEGLKFMVYLQKENIIDESGMPKERFSAEFPKEGPSILRIQQVVRGDSAAYFCASSPRGVGNTEAFFGQGTRLTVV.

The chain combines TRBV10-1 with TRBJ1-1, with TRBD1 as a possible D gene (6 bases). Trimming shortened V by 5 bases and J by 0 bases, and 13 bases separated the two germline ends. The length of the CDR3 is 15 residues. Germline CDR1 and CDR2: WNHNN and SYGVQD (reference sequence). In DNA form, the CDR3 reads TGCGCCAGCAGTAAGGACAGAACTATGAACACTGAAGCTTTCTTT. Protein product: CASSKDRTMNTEAFF.

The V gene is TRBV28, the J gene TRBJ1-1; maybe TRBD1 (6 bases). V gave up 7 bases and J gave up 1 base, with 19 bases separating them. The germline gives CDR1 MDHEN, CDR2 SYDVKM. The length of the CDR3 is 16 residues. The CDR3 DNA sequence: TGTGCCAGCACCGAAGGGGGTACCCCGGGGAACACTGAAGCTTTCTTT. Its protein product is CASTEGGTPGNTEAFF.

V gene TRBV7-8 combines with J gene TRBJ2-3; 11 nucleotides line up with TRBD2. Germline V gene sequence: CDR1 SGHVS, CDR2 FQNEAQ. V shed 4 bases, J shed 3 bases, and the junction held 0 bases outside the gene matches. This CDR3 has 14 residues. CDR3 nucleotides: TGTGCCAGCAGCTCTAGCGGGAGGACAGATACGCAGTATTTT. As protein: CASSSSGRTDTQYF.

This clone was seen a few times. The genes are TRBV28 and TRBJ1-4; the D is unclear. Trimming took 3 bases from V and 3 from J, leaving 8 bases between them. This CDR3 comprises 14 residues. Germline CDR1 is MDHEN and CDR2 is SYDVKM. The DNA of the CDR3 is TGTGCCAGCAGTTTCGGCGGATCTAATGAAAAACTGTTTTTT. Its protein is CASSFGGSNEKLFF.

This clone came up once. CDR3 sequence reads: CASSQFGSNEKLFF. The CDR3 DNA is TGTGCCAGCAGCCAATTCGGGAGTAATGAAAAACTGTTTTTT. The chain carries TRBV3-1 (or the pseudogene TRBV3-2) and TRBJ1-4, with D uncertain. V was trimmed by 2 bases and J by 4 bases, leaving 8 bases between them. This CDR3 comprises 14 residues. Germline V lookup: CDR1 LGHDT, CDR2 YNNKEL (reference sequence).

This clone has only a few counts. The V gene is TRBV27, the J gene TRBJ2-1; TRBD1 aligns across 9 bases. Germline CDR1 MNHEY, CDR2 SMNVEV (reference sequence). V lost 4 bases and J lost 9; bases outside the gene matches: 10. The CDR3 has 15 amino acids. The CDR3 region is CASSSGDRVFGEQFF. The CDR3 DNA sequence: TGTGCCAGCAGTTCAGGGGACAGGGTGTTCGGTGAGCAGTTCTTC.

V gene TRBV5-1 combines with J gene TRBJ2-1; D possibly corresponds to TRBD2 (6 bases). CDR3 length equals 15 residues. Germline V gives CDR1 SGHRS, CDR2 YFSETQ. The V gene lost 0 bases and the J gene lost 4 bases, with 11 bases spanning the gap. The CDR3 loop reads CASSLVGGNYNEQFF. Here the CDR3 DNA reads TGCGCCAGCAGCTTGGTTGGCGGGAATTACAATGAGCAGTTCTTC.

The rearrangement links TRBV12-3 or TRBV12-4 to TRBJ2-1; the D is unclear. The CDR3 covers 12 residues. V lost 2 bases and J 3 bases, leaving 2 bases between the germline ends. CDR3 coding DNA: TGTGCCAGCAGTTTAAACTACAATGAGCAGTTCTTC. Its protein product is CASSLNYNEQFF.

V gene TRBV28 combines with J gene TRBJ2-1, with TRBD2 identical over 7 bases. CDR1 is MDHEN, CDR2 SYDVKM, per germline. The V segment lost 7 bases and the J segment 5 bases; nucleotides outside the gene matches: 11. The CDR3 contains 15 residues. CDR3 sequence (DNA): TGTGCCAGCACCTCTCCGAGCGGGATAAACAATGAGCAGTTCTTC. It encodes CASTSPSGINNEQFF.

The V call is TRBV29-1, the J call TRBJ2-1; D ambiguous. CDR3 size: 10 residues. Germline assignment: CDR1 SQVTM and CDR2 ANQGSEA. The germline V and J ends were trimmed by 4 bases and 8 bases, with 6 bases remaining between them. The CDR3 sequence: CSVVMDEQFF. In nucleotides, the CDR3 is TGCAGCGTTGTAATGGATGAGCAGTTCTTC.

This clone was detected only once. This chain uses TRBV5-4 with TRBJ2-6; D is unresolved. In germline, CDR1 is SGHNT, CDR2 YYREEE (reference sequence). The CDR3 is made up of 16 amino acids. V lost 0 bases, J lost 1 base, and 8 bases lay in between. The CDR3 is CASSLVVSSGANVLTF. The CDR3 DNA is TGTGCCAGCAGCTTGGTGGTGTCATCTGGGGCCAACGTCCTGACTTTC. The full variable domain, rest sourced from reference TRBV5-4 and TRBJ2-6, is ETGVTQSPTHLIKTRGQQVTLRCSSQSGHNTVSWYQQALGQGPQFIFQYYREEENGRGNFPPRFSGLQFPNYSSELNVNALELDDSALYLCASSLVVSSGANVLTFGAGSRLTVL.

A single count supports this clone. This CDR3 reads CASSVGQGIYGYTF. CDR3 sequence (DNA): TGTGCCAGCAGTGTCGGACAGGGTATATATGGCTACACCTTC. The chain carries TRBV2 and TRBJ1-2; 8 positions match TRBD1. Trimming took 4 bases from V and 5 from J; bases not matched to a gene: 6. This CDR3 is built from 14 residues. Germline V gene sequence: CDR1 SNHLY, CDR2 FYNNEI.

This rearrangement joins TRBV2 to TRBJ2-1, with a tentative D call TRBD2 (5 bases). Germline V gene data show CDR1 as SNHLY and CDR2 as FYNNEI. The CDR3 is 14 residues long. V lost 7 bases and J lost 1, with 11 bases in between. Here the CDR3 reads CASKTWRSYNEQFF. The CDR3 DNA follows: TGTGCCAGCAAAACTTGGAGGTCCTACAATGAGCAGTTCTTC.

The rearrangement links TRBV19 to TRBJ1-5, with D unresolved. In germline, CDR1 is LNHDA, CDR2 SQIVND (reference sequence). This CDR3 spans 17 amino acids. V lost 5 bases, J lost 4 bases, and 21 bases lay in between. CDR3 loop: CASSVAGVLLENQPQHF. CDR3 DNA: TGTGCCAGTAGTGTCGCCGGGGTTCTTTTAGAAAATCAGCCCCAGCATTTT.

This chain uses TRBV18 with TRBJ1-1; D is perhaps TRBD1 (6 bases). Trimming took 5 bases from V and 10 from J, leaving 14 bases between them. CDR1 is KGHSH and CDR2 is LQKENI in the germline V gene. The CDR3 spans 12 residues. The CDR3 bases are TGTGCCAGCTCAGATAGTACAGGGAGAGCTTTCTTT. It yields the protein CASSDSTGRAFF.

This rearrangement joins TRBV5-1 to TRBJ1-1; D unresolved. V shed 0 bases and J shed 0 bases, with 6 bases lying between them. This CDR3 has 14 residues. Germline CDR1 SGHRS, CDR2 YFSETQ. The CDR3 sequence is CASSLEGLNTEAFF. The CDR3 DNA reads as TGCGCCAGCAGCTTGGAAGGGTTGAACACTGAAGCTTTCTTT.

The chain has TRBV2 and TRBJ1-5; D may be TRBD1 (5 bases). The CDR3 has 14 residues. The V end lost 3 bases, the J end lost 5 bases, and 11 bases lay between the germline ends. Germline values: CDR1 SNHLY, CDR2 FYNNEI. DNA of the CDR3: TGTGCCAGCAGTGACTATTCAGGGTATCAGCCCCAGCATTTT. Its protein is CASSDYSGYQPQHF.

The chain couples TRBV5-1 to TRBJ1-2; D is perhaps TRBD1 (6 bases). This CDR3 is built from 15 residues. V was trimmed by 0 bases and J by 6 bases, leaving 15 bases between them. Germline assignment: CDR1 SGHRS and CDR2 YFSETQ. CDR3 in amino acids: CASSLGAASGDGYTF. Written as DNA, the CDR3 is TGCGCCAGCAGCTTGGGGGCGGCCTCAGGGGATGGCTACACCTTC.

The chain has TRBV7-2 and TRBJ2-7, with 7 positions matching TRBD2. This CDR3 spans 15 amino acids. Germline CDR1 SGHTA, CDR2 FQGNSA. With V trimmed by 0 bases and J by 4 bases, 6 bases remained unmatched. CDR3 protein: CASSLAGLGGYEQYF. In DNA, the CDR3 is TGTGCCAGCAGCTTAGCGGGTTTGGGGGGGTACGAGCAGTACTTC. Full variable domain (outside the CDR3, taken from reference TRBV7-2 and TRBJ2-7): GAGVSQSPSNKVTEKGKDVELRCDPISGHTALYWYRQSLGQGLEFLIYFQGNSAPDKSGLPSDRFSAERTGGSVSTLTIQRTQQEDSAVYLCASSLAGLGGYEQYFGPGTRLTVT.

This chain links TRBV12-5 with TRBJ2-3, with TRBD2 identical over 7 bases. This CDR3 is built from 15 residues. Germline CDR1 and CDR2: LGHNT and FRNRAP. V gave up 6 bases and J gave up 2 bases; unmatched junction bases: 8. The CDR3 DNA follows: TGTGCTAGTGGCCCGCCGGGGGGAGCCACAGATACGCAGTATTTT. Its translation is CASGPPGGATDTQYF.